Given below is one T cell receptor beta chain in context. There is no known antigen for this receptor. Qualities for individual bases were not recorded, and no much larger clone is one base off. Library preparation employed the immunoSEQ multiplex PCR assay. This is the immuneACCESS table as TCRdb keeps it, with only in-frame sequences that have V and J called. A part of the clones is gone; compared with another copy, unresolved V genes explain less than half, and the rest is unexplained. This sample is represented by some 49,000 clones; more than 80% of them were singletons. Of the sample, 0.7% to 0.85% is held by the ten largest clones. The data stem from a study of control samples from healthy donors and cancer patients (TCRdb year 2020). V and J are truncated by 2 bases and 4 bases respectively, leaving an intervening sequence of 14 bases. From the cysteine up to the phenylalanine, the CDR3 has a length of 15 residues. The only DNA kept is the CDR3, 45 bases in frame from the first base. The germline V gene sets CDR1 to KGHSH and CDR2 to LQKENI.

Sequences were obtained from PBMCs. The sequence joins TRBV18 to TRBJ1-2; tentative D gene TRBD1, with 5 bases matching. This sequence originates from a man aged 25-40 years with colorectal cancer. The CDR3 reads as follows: CASSPVKDTFYGYTF. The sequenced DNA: TGTGCCAGCTCACCAGTCAAGGACACCTTCTATGGCTACACCTTC.